These T cell receptor beta chains were read from a single sample in a study of T cell responses to AZD1222 COVID-19 vaccine. Clones were sequenced by immunoSEQ multiplex PCR, and TCRdb holds only the in-frame ones, with some missing. The data contain more than 100,000 clones, 80% to 90% of them singletons. The sequencing here drew on peripheral blood, taken on day 0 of AZD1222 vaccination. The receptors come from an adult in good health. Each CDR3 is given with its conserved first and last residue. The order of the fields is J gene, V gene, CDR3 protein.

J: TRBJ1-3
V: TRBV7-2
CDR3: CASSPDRGSGNTIYF

J: TRBJ2-7
V: TRBV5-4
CDR3: CASSPPGQGYEQYF

J: TRBJ2-3
V: TRBV7-9
CDR3: CASSRLAGGPSTDTQYF

J: TRBJ1-2
V: TRBV6-1
CDR3: CASSEAARLGYTF

J: TRBJ1-5
V: TRBV11-2
CDR3: CASSLPRRGQNSNQPQHF

J: TRBJ2-1
V: TRBV14
CDR3: CASSQDWSSYNEQFF

J: TRBJ1-2
V: TRBV6-1
CDR3: CASSEELQGVQGYTF

J: TRBJ1-3
V: TRBV6-5
CDR3: CASIQDSGNTIYF

J: TRBJ1-6
V: TRBV6-1
CDR3: CASSEDYGHSPLHF

J: TRBJ1-5
V: TRBV7-2
CDR3: CASSLWGGASNQPQHF

J: TRBJ1-2
V: TRBV3-1/TRBV3-2
CDR3: CASSQERGQGDYGYTF

J: TRBJ1-2
V: TRBV6-2/TRBV6-3
CDR3: CASSLGHYYGYTF

J: TRBJ1-2
V: TRBV29-1
CDR3: CSVLPDPNYYGYTF

J: TRBJ1-5
V: TRBV4-3
CDR3: CASSQGLRGPSNQPQHF

J: TRBJ2-3
V: TRBV14
CDR3: CASSPTFGFSTDTQYF

J: TRBJ2-7
V: TRBV12-5
CDR3: CASVLSSYEQYF

J: TRBJ1-3
V: TRBV19
CDR3: CASSMGEEGSGNTIYF

J: TRBJ1-1
V: TRBV2
CDR3: CASGSQGAGTEAFF

J: TRBJ1-1
V: TRBV3-1/TRBV3-2
CDR3: CASSQEFTGTEAFF

J: TRBJ2-1
V: TRBV4-1
CDR3: CASSQLRQGGYNEQFF

J: TRBJ2-7
V: TRBV24-1
CDR3: CATSDFFLGSPYEQYF

J: TRBJ2-3
V: TRBV11-3
CDR3: CASSLPRSPDTQYF

J: TRBJ2-7
V: TRBV6-2/TRBV6-3
CDR3: CASSYERGGYEQYF

J: TRBJ2-5
V: TRBV3-1/TRBV3-2
CDR3: CASSQDGRYQETQYF

J: TRBJ1-3
V: TRBV4-3
CDR3: CASSQDRTGGSGNTIYF

J: TRBJ1-5
V: TRBV6-5
CDR3: CASRRSGVFDQPQHF

J: TRBJ1-2
V: TRBV6-5
CDR3: CASSPYMGGPYGYTF

J: TRBJ2-7
V: TRBV30
CDR3: CAWSEEGQGSPYEQYF

J: TRBJ2-1
V: TRBV18
CDR3: CASSPPARGLAYNEQFF

J: TRBJ2-1
V: TRBV7-9
CDR3: CASSLVPGVGTTHTNEQFF

J: TRBJ2-1
V: TRBV4-1
CDR3: CASSQGQGSYNEQFF

J: TRBJ2-7
V: TRBV4-3
CDR3: CASSPSPNEGYEQYF

J: TRBJ2-5
V: TRBV3-1/TRBV3-2
CDR3: CASSQDSGGAEKTQYF

J: TRBJ1-1
V: TRBV20-1
CDR3: CSASGGGDTEAFF

J: TRBJ2-7
V: TRBV6-5
CDR3: CASRHSDSGSEQYF

J: TRBJ2-3
V: TRBV29-1
CDR3: CSLDSGSDTQYF

J: TRBJ2-3
V: TRBV2
CDR3: CASSEGGGHTDTQYF

J: TRBJ2-7
V: TRBV3-1/TRBV3-2
CDR3: CASSQEVGESSYEQYF

J: TRBJ2-7
V: TRBV5-1
CDR3: CASSWTGGRYEQYF

J: TRBJ1-2
V: TRBV2
CDR3: CASSEDRTGQINYGYTF

J: TRBJ2-5
V: TRBV3-1/TRBV3-2
CDR3: CASSPGHLGETQYF

J: TRBJ1-5
V: TRBV6-5
CDR3: CASSQSSGGQPQHF

J: TRBJ2-5
V: TRBV9
CDR3: CASSPRQGTPPGETQYF

J: TRBJ2-1
V: TRBV7-9
CDR3: CASSAPGLAGARSYNEQFF

J: TRBJ2-1
V: TRBV11-3
CDR3: CASSRWDGGSYNEQFF

J: TRBJ2-2
V: TRBV6-5
CDR3: CASRGQGATGELFF

J: TRBJ1-2
V: TRBV27
CDR3: CASSTILRDSPIGYTF

J: TRBJ1-1
V: TRBV18
CDR3: CASSPPGRTNTEAFF

J: TRBJ2-2
V: TRBV19
CDR3: CASSIGGRLIRGATELFF

J: TRBJ2-3
V: TRBV4-2
CDR3: CASSQENGDTQYF

J: TRBJ1-2
V: TRBV12-5
CDR3: CASGLVSVGTDYTF

J: TRBJ1-3
V: TRBV4-2
CDR3: CASSPLQGGSGNTIYF

J: TRBJ1-6
V: TRBV18
CDR3: CASSPQQGVHSPLHF

J: TRBJ2-5
V: TRBV5-6
CDR3: CASSLRAGRETQYF

J: TRBJ1-2
V: TRBV2
CDR3: CASSEEGVIYGYTF

J: TRBJ2-1
V: TRBV6-5
CDR3: CASSHVGGQFF

J: TRBJ1-1
V: TRBV7-9
CDR3: CASSGWTSEAFF